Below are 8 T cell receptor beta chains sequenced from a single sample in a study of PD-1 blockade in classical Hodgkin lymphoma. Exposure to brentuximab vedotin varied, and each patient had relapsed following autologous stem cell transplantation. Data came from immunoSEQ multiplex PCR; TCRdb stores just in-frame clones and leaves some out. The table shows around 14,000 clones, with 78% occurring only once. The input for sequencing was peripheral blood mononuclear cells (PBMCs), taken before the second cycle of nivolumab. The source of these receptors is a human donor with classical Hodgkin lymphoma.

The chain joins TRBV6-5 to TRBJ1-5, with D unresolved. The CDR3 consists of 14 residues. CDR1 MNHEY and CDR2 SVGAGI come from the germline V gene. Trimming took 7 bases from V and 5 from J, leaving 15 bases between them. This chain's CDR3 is CASTDLGFDQPQHF. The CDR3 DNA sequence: TGTGCCAGCACCGACCTGGGGTTTGATCAGCCCCAGCATTTT.

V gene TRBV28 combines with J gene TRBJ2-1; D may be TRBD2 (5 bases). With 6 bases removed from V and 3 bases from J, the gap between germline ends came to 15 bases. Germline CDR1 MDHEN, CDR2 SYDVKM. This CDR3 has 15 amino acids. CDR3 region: CASSQSSGFYNEQFF. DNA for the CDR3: TGTGCCAGCAGCCAGTCCTCGGGGTTCTACAATGAGCAGTTCTTC.

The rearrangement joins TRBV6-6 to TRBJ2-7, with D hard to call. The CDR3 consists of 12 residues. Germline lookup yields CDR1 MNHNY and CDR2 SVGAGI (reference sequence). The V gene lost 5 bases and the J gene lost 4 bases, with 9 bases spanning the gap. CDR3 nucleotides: TGTGCCAGCAGTACGACTGGATACGAGCAGTACTTC. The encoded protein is CASSTTGYEQYF.

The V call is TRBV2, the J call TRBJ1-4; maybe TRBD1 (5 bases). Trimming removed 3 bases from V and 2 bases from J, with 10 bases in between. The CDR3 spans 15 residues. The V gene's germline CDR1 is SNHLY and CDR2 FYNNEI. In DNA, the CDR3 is TGTGCCAGCAGTGATATTGGGGCGACTAATGAAAAACTGTTTTTT. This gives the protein CASSDIGATNEKLFF.

The CDR3 DNA follows: TGTGCCAGTGCAGGGACGGTCAATCAGCCCCAGCATTTT. Its translation: CASAGTVNQPQHF. The chain has TRBV19 and TRBJ1-5; D might be TRBD1 (5 bases). The CDR3 covers 13 residues. Trimming stripped 8 bases from V and 3 bases from J, with 11 bases between. CDR1 and CDR2 from the germline V gene are LNHDA and SQIVND (reference sequence).

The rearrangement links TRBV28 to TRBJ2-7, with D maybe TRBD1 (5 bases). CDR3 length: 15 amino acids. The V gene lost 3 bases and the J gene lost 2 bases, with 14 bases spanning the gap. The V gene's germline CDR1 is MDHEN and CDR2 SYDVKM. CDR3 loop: CASSFGGRATYEQYF. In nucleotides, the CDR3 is TGTGCCAGCAGTTTCGGCGGCAGGGCCACCTACGAGCAGTACTTC.

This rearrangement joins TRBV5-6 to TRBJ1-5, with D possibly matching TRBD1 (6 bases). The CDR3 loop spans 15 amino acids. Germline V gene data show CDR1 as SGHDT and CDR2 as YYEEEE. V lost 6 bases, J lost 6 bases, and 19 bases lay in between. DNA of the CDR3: TGTGCCAGCAACCTTTACGGACAGTCTATTCAGCCCCAGCATTTT. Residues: CASNLYGQSIQPQHF.

CDR3 sequence: CASGTGHYNEQFF. As DNA, the CDR3 is TGTGCCAGCGGGACGGGGCACTACAATGAGCAGTTCTTC. The J gene is TRBJ2-1, the V gene TRBV2, with D possibly called TRBD1 or TRBD2 (5 bases each). CDR1 and CDR2 from the germline V gene are SNHLY and FYNNEI. Between the trimmed V and J ends, which lost 8 bases and 3 bases, there was a span of 11 bases. The CDR3 spans 13 residues. The whole variable domain, remainder taken from reference TRBV2 and TRBJ2-1, is EPEVTQTPSHQVTQMGQEVILRCVPISNHLYFYWYRQILGQKVEFLVSFYNNEISEKSEIFDDQFSVERPDGSNFTLKIRSTKLEDSAMYFCASGTGHYNEQFFGPGTRLTVL.